The 31 T cell receptor beta chains below all came from one sample that was sequenced in a study of T cell repertoires in cytomegalovirus infection. TCRdb fed the reads into MiXCR, producing one record per CDR3 protein. The table records about 770,000 distinct CDR3 sequences, almost 30% of them present only once. These receptors are not linked to any known antigen. The specimen was cultured CD8+ T cells from PBMCs, collected from culture after CMV antigen stimulation. These receptors originate from a human donor in good health (CMV status not recorded). Some clones in this sample may be carry-over from other donors' samples.

The chain joins TRBV9 to TRBJ2-5, with 15 bases matching TRBD2. CDR1 SGDLS and CDR2 YYNGEE come from the germline V gene. The CDR3 loop spans 16 amino acids. The V gene end was trimmed by 0 bases and the J gene end by 5 bases; junction bases not matched to a gene: 2. CDR3 residues: CASSVGTSGGEETQYF. The CDR3 coding sequence is TGTGCCAGCAGCGTAGGGACTAGCGGGGGGGAGGAGACCCAGTACTTC. Supplemented by reference TRBV9 and TRBJ2-5, the full variable domain reads DSGVTQTPKHLITATGQRVTLRCSPRSGDLSVYWYQQSLDQGLQFLIQYYNGEERAKGNILERFSAQQFPDLHSELNLSSLELGDSALYFCASSVGTSGGEETQYFGPGTRLLVL.

This chain links TRBV13 with TRBJ2-7; tentatively, D is TRBD2 (5 bases). The ends were cut back, 0 bases at V and 4 bases at J, with 19 bases in the middle. The CDR3 loop spans 17 amino acids. CDR1 and CDR2 (germline): PRHDT, FYEKMQ (reference sequence). The CDR3 loop reads CASSLGLGRGREYEQYV. The CDR3, as DNA: TGTGCCAGCAGCTTAGGCCTCGGGCGCGGACGGGAATACGAGCAGTACGTC.

CDR3 coding DNA: TGTGCCAGCAGCTTAGCGTTTATGAACACTGAAGCTTTCTTT. This encodes CASSLAFMNTEAFF. The rearrangement uses TRBV7-2 and TRBJ1-1; no clear D gene. This CDR3 has 14 amino acids. V was pared by 0 bases and J by 0 bases, with 5 bases between. CDR1 and CDR2 (germline): SGHTA, FQGNSA.

The sample holds a few counts of this clonotype. The genes are TRBV19 and TRBJ2-7; D tentatively reads TRBD1 or TRBD2 (6 bases each). This CDR3 is 16 amino acids long. CDR1 LNHDA and CDR2 SQIVND come from the germline V gene (reference sequence). Trimming shortened V by 5 bases and J by 4 bases, and 21 bases separated the two germline ends. The CDR3 loop is CASSLKGGTRIYEQYF. As DNA, the CDR3 is TGTGCCAGTAGTCTCAAGGGCGGGACACGGATATACGAGCAGTACTTC.

There are many counts of this clonotype. The chain has TRBV7-2 and TRBJ2-1; TRBD1 matches 7 bases. Germline V lookup: CDR1 SGHTA, CDR2 FQGNSA. The CDR3 is made up of 15 amino acids. The J segment lost 10 bases and the V segment lost 5 bases, leaving 14 bases of the junction unmatched. This chain's CDR3 is CASSRIPGTALEQFF. CDR3 in DNA: TGTGCCAGCAGCCGAATTCCCGGGACAGCCCTGGAGCAGTTCTTC.

This clonotype turned up a few times. The chain is built from TRBV13 and TRBJ2-1; TRBD1 matches at 9 bases. After removal of 5 bases from V and 10 bases from J, the junction contained 6 bases not matched to a gene. The CDR3 loop spans 13 amino acids. CDR1 and CDR2 (germline): PRHDT, FYEKMQ (reference sequence). The CDR3 here is CASSRDRVGEQFF. CDR3 sequence (DNA): TGTGCCAGCAGCCGGGACAGGGTAGGCGAGCAGTTCTTC. Supplemented by reference TRBV13 and TRBJ2-1, the full variable domain reads AAGVIQSPRHLIKEKRETATLKCYPIPRHDTVYWYQQGPGQDPQFLISFYEKMQSDKGSIPDRFSAQQFSDYHSELNMSSLELGDSALYFCASSRDRVGEQFFGPGTRLTVL.

This clonotype was seen ten or more times. The V and J genes are TRBV6-5 and TRBJ2-5; tentative D call: TRBD2 (5 bases). CDR3 length equals 11 residues. Germline V gene lookup returns CDR1 MNHEY and CDR2 SVGAGI. Here the CDR3 reads CASVLGETQYF. CDR3 nucleotides: TGTGCTAGCGTCTTAGGAGAGACCCAGTACTTC.

V and J are TRBV10-3 and TRBJ2-7; D unclear. This CDR3 contains 14 residues. V lost 2 bases and J 1 base, leaving 9 bases between the germline ends. Germline assignment: CDR1 ENHRY and CDR2 SYGVKD. CDR3 protein: CAISEEWTSYEQYV. CDR3 DNA: TGTGCCATCAGTGAGGAGTGGACGTCCTACGAGCAGTACGTC.

This clonotype was found many times. This chain links TRBV6-6 with TRBJ2-7; TRBD2 matches 11 bases. The CDR3 covers 14 residues. Germline V gene lookup returns CDR1 MNHNY and CDR2 SVGAGI (reference sequence). The junction had 5 bases not matched to a gene; V was cut back by 4 bases and J by 6 bases. For the CDR3, the DNA is TGTGCCAGCAGTTCTACTAGCGGGGGCCCCGAGCAGTACTTC. Protein sequence: CASSSTSGGPEQYF.

This clonotype was detected many times. This chain connects TRBV7-9 to TRBJ1-2, with unresolved D. Trimming removed 0 bases at V and 6 bases at J, with 20 bases between. The CDR3 runs to 17 residues. Germline V gene sequence: CDR1 SEHNR, CDR2 FQNEAQ (reference sequence). The CDR3 loop is CASSLAGEGPLSHGYTF. CDR3 coding DNA: TGTGCCAGCAGCTTAGCGGGTGAGGGCCCCCTCTCCCATGGCTACACCTTC.

This clonotype turned up a few times. For the CDR3, the DNA is TGTGCCAGCAGCCCTCGACAGAGGGTGTTCACCGGGGAGCTGTTTTTT. Its translation: CASSPRQRVFTGELFF. This chain joins TRBV5-6 and TRBJ2-2, with D tentatively TRBD1 or TRBD2 (5 bases each). The V gene lost 4 bases and the J gene lost 4 bases, with 17 bases spanning the gap. Germline V gives CDR1 SGHDT, CDR2 YYEEEE. The CDR3 has 16 residues.

The J gene is TRBJ2-4, the V gene TRBV18; D may be TRBD1 or TRBD2 (5 bases each). CDR3 length equals 17 residues. V lost 0 bases and J lost 9, with 21 bases in between. Germline CDR1 KGHSH, CDR2 LQKENI. Here the CDR3 DNA reads TGTGCCAGCTCACCACCCGACGGGGCGAATTACTTGGGCATTCAGTACTTC. Its translation is CASSPPDGANYLGIQYF.

In its sample, this clonotype was seen a few times. V and J are TRBV4-1 and TRBJ2-4; weak D call: TRBD2 (6 bases). Germline V gives CDR1 MGHRA, CDR2 YSYEKL. V gave up 0 bases and J gave up 8 bases, with 11 bases separating them. The CDR3 sequence is 14 residues long. The CDR3 reads CASSQEWRVDIQYF. As DNA, the CDR3 is TGCGCCAGCAGCCAAGAATGGAGGGTTGACATTCAGTACTTC.

This clonotype was counted only a few times. The V and J genes are TRBV27 and TRBJ1-1; D is undetermined. V was pared by 0 bases and J by 1 base, with 9 bases between. CDR3 size: 15 residues. Germline V gene data show CDR1 as MNHEY and CDR2 as SMNVEV (reference sequence). This CDR3 reads CASSLSGQANTEAFF. Written as DNA, the CDR3 is TGTGCCAGCAGTTTATCTGGGCAGGCGAACACTGAAGCTTTCTTT.

This clonotype was observed a few times. The genes are TRBV5-6 and TRBJ2-1; 10 nucleotides align to TRBD2. Germline V gives CDR1 SGHDT, CDR2 YYEEEE. With 3 bases clipped from V and 4 bases from J, the junction kept 10 bases outside the gene matches. The CDR3 is 17 residues long. This CDR3 reads CASSWSAQAGGYNEQFF. DNA for the CDR3: TGTGCCAGCAGCTGGTCTGCGCAAGCGGGGGGGTACAATGAGCAGTTCTTC.

J is TRBJ1-2 and V is TRBV28; D perhaps matches TRBD1 (5 bases). CDR3 length: 14 residues. The V gene lost 4 bases and the J gene lost 3 bases, with 12 bases spanning the gap. Germline values: CDR1 MDHEN, CDR2 SYDVKM. CDR3 coding DNA: TGTGCCAGCAGTTCAGGGATTCCCGACTATGGCTACACCTTC. Amino acid sequence: CASSSGIPDYGYTF.

This clonotype was found a few times. The rearrangement links TRBV7-6 to TRBJ2-7; TRBD1 matches 7 bases. The CDR3 length is 16 residues. Germline CDR1 SGHVS, CDR2 FNYEAQ. With V trimmed by 0 bases and J by 2 bases, 7 bases remained unmatched. CDR3 DNA: TGTGCCAGCAGCTTAGCCGACAGGGTAGCAACCTACGAGCAGTACTTC. It encodes CASSLADRVATYEQYF.

The table lists this clonotype with many counts. The chain combines TRBV7-6 with TRBJ2-1, with 11 bases matching TRBD1. The germline CDR1 and CDR2 sequences are SGHVS and FNYEAQ. J lost 4 bases, V lost 1 base, and 12 bases had no gene match. The CDR3 consists of 19 residues. The CDR3 DNA sequence: TGTGCCAGCAGCTTAGTTGGACAGGGGGCGCCTCTTACATACAATGAGCAGTTCTTC. Translation gives CASSLVGQGAPLTYNEQFF. Looking up the rest from reference TRBV7-6 and TRBJ2-1 gives the full variable domain: GAGVSQSPRYKVTKRGQDVALRCDPISGHVSLYWYRQALGQGPEFLTYFNYEAQQDKSGLPNDRFSAERPEGSISTLTIQRTEQRDSAMYRCASSLVGQGAPLTYNEQFFGPGTRLTVL.

This chain joins TRBV20-1 and TRBJ2-2, with 12 bases fitting TRBD2. With 5 bases clipped from V and 3 bases from J, the junction kept 10 bases outside the gene matches. The CDR3 is 17 amino acids. CDR1 is DFQATT and CDR2 is SNEGSKA in the germline V gene (reference sequence). The CDR3 loop is CSAPLGLAGKHTGELFF. CDR3 nucleotides: TGCAGTGCTCCTCTAGGACTAGCGGGGAAGCACACCGGGGAGCTGTTTTTT.

This clonotype has a handful of counts. The V call is TRBV19, the J call TRBJ2-1; 10 bases are shared with TRBD1. From germline, CDR1 is LNHDA and CDR2 SQIVND (reference sequence). With 7 bases clipped from V and 8 bases from J, the junction kept 2 bases outside the gene matches. The CDR3 contains 12 residues. This chain's CDR3 is CASTGTGDEQFF. The CDR3 bases are TGTGCCAGTACCGGGACAGGGGATGAGCAGTTCTTC.

This clonotype was counted only a few times. The chain uses TRBV9 and TRBJ2-1, with 8 bases identical to TRBD1. CDR3 size: 15 residues. From germline, CDR1 is SGDLS and CDR2 YYNGEE. V shed 1 base, J shed 4 bases, and the junction held 4 bases outside the gene matches. The CDR3 coding sequence is TGTGCCAGCAGCGTACAGGGGGCCTCGTACAATGAGCAGTTCTTC. It is translated as CASSVQGASYNEQFF.

The rearrangement links TRBV19 to TRBJ2-5; TRBD2 matches at 12 bases. V shed 9 bases and J 0 bases; nucleotides not matched to a gene: 2. The CDR3 totals 14 residues. Germline V CDR1 and CDR2: LNHDA, SQIVND (reference sequence). The CDR3 DNA follows: TGTGCCAGCCCTAGCGGGGGGGACCAAGAGACCCAGTACTTC. This translates into CASPSGGDQETQYF.

The V gene is TRBV7-2, the J gene TRBJ2-2; 8 bases are a match to TRBD1. The CDR3 length is 13 residues. V lost 11 bases, J lost 5 bases, and 7 bases stayed unmatched. CDR1 and CDR2 from the germline V gene are SGHTA and FQGNSA. The CDR3 spells CAQDRGGTGELFF. The CDR3, as DNA: TGTGCCCAAGACAGGGGAGGTACCGGGGAGCTGTTTTTT.

This clonotype was counted once. The chain links TRBV6-1 to TRBJ2-5, with 8 bases aligning to TRBD2. Germline trimming cut 1 base from V and 1 base from J; bases unmatched to any gene: 5. Germline V gene data show CDR1 as MNHNS and CDR2 as SASEGT. The CDR3 length is 16 residues. The DNA of the CDR3 is TGTGCCAGCAGTGAAGAAATAGCGGGGAGCCAAGAGACCCAGTACTTC. It codes for CASSEEIAGSQETQYF.

Many counts were recorded for this clonotype. The rearrangement joins TRBV7-2 to TRBJ2-2; D is possibly TRBD2 (5 bases). This CDR3 contains 15 residues. Germline loops: CDR1 SGHTA, CDR2 FQGNSA. V lost 5 bases to trimming and J lost 0 bases, with 10 bases between them. CDR3 nucleotides: TGTGCCAGCAGCGCAGGACTTCCGAACACCGGGGAGCTGTTTTTT. Protein sequence: CASSAGLPNTGELFF.

Comment on this clonotype: This could be a read error, since a much larger clone is one nucleotide away. As the CDR3 is not closed by the conserved phenylalanine or tryptophan, this likely results from a read error. The rearrangement links TRBV7-8 to TRBJ2-7; TRBD2 might be the D (6 bases). Trimming shortened V by 5 bases and J by 1 base, and 15 bases separated the two germline ends. The CDR3 is 15 residues long. Germline lookup yields CDR1 SGHVS and CDR2 FQNEAQ. The CDR3 here is CASSLFGGNSYEQYS. CDR3 bases: TGTGCCAGCAGCCTTTTTGGGGGGAATTCCTACGAGCAGTACTCC.

This rearrangement joins TRBV25-1 to TRBJ1-2; D gene uncertain. The CDR3 loop spans 14 amino acids. Germline CDR1 is MGHDK and CDR2 is SYGVNS. V shed 3 bases and J shed 7 bases, with 15 bases lying between them. CDR3 region: CASSDIPGSRGYTF. CDR3 sequence (DNA): TGTGCCAGCAGTGACATCCCCGGGAGTCGTGGCTACACCTTC.

Regarding this clonotype: One base away lies a much larger clone, so this may be a sequencing read error. The chain has TRBV9 and TRBJ1-1; the D is unclear. Looked up from germline, CDR1 is SGDLS and CDR2 is YYNGEE. V shed 0 bases and J shed 5 bases, with 5 bases lying between them. The CDR3 runs to 12 residues. DNA for the CDR3: TGTGCCAGCAGCGTAGCGGGTACTGAAGCTTTCTTT. Translation gives CASSVAGTEAFF.

Written as DNA, the CDR3 is TGTGCCAGCAGTTTATCAGAGGGAACCGGGGAGCTGTTTTTT. Amino acid sequence: CASSLSEGTGELFF. V is TRBV27 and J is TRBJ2-2; a possible D gene is TRBD2 (5 bases). The V gene's germline CDR1 is MNHEY and CDR2 SMNVEV (reference sequence). This CDR3 is 14 amino acids long. Deletions cut 0 bases from V and 5 bases from J, with 7 bases between.

This sequence joins TRBV27 and TRBJ2-1, with D possibly being TRBD1 (5 bases). Germline V gene lookup returns CDR1 MNHEY and CDR2 SMNVEV (reference sequence). The CDR3 has 11 residues. Trimming shortened V by 7 bases and J by 8 bases, and 9 bases separated the two germline ends. CDR3 residues: CASILGHEQFF. For the CDR3, the DNA is TGTGCCAGCATCCTGGGGCATGAGCAGTTCTTC.

This clonotype was seen more than once but under ten times. The chain joins TRBV7-6 to TRBJ1-1, with unresolved D. V was cut by 0 bases and J by 8 bases, with 13 bases left in between. Germline loops: CDR1 SGHVS, CDR2 FNYEAQ. The CDR3 has 14 amino acids. The CDR3 region has the DNA TGTGCCAGCAGCTTAGCGGGAGGGTTGGTGGAAGCTTTCTTT. The encoded protein is CASSLAGGLVEAFF.